What follows describes a single T cell receptor beta chain. Its antigen is not known. These data are taken from a study of T cell repertoires in cytomegalovirus infection. Study in general: Both a matching HLA type and CMV infection were indicated by public TCR beta signatures.

Via MiXCR, TCRdb re-called the reads, giving one row per CDR3 protein. The sample consists of tens of thousands of distinct CDR3 sequences, 20% of them appearing once. Germline V gene lookup returns CDR1 MNHEY and CDR2 SMNVEV (reference sequence). The CDR3 is made up of 13 amino acids. V lost 3 bases to trimming and J lost 9 bases; unmatched junction nucleotides: 6. Study-level results: It was HLA-C-restricted CMV-specific TCR beta clonotypes that dominated the response ex vivo. Summed frequency of shared TCR beta families picked out CMV carriers who also had the relevant HLA.

The sequenced sample was CD8+ T cells from cultured PBMCs, obtained from culture after CMV antigen stimulation. The chain combines TRBV27 with TRBJ1-2, with 8 bases that match TRBD1. The TCR comes from a human donor in good health (CMV status not recorded). Some clones in this sample may be carry-over from other donors' samples. CDR3 residues: CASSFGRGQSYTF. Here the CDR3 DNA reads TGTGCCAGCAGTTTCGGCAGGGGGCAAAGCTACACCTTC.